This TCR beta chain was captured by sequencing in a study of T cells in Graves' hyperthyroidism and ophthalmopathy. Notes on the study in general: Ophthalmopathy onset followed model prediction by a median about 6.9 months.

If no ophthalmopathy progression occurred within 18 months, Graves' hyperthyroidism was stable. PBMCs were collected from a roughly 9.7 ml volume of fresh peripheral blood. Researchers took RNA transcripts and amplified the TCR beta CDR3 regions from them. An initial round of RT-PCR targeting the TCR CDR3 relied on the HTBI primer set. Via MiXCR, TCRdb re-called the multiplex PCR reads, giving one row per CDR3 protein. The repertoire has some 460,000 distinct CDR3 sequences, less than 20% of them found once; the top ten carry 14%. Germline V lookup: CDR1 DFQATT, CDR2 SNEGSKA (reference sequence). The CDR3 runs to 17 residues. V was shortened by 6 bases and J by 3 bases, with 27 bases between the two germline ends. This clonotype appeared many times. The target antigen is unknown.

The chain recombines TRBV20-1 with TRBJ2-7; D gene ambiguous. Specimen: blood. This TCR was sampled from a young woman with Graves' hyperthyroidism. The CDR3 protein is CSATKLPTTPRFYEQYF. The CDR3 DNA follows: TGCAGTGCCACGAAACTACCCACAACCCCCCGATTCTACGAGCAGTACTTC.